This entry concerns a single T cell receptor (beta chain). Antigen unknown. This entry is derived from a study of OX40 agonist ivuxolimab in advanced cancers. Looking at the study overall: Patient treatment consisted of intravenous ivuxolimab administration every 2 weeks at 0.01 to 10 mg/kg. People in dose escalation had one of these cancers: hepatocellular carcinoma, melanoma, renal cell or head and neck cancer. General study points: Some patients without response likewise showed low normalized clonal expansion. Clonal expansion from baseline to week 6 occurred in both CD4+ and CD8+ T cells.

Assay used: immunoSEQ multiplex PCR; TCRdb lists only in-frame clones, some missing. The profile shows tens of thousands of clones, 82% of them singletons. The V gene's germline CDR1 is MGHRA and CDR2 YSYEKL. V gave up 5 bases and J gave up 4 bases; unmatched junction bases: 3. CDR3 length equals 14 residues. The source of this sequence is an adult with an advanced solid tumor such as melanoma, head and neck, liver or kidney cancer. The chain couples TRBV4-1 to TRBJ2-1; 9 bases fit TRBD1. Material: CD4+ or CD8+ T cells sorted from blood, obtained in a trial of the OX40 agonist ivuxolimab. The CDR3 protein is CASSWTGEYNEQFF. CDR3 DNA: TGCGCCAGCAGCTGGACAGGGGAATACAATGAGCAGTTCTTC.